The 25 T cell receptor beta chains presented below share a single source sample, sequenced in a study of blood T cell repertoires in COVID-19. Libraries were prepared by immunoSEQ multiplex PCR; TCRdb keeps only in-frame clonotypes and omits some of them. The sample contains roughly 180,000 clones, roughly 80% of which appear only once. What was sequenced was peripheral blood. All receptors come from a woman aged 25-40 years with acute or convalescent COVID-19.

The gene calls are TRBV4-1 and TRBJ2-7; D not certain. This CDR3 contains 13 residues. The V gene's germline CDR1 is MGHRA and CDR2 YSYEKL. V lost 1 base and J 3 bases, leaving 7 bases between the germline ends. CDR3 loop: CASSQAMNYEQYF. The DNA for the CDR3 is TGCGCCAGCAGCCAAGCTATGAACTACGAGCAGTACTTC.

The chain couples TRBV7-9 to TRBJ2-5, with 7 bases lining up with TRBD1. V was clipped by 5 bases and J by 2 bases; unmatched bases: 5. The CDR3 spans 14 residues. The V gene's germline CDR1 is SEHNR and CDR2 FQNEAQ (reference sequence). CDR3: CASSRTGVQETQYF. In DNA form, the CDR3 reads TGTGCCAGCAGCCGAACAGGGGTTCAAGAGACCCAGTACTTC.

The chain links TRBV7-3 to TRBJ1-1; TRBD1 might be the D (6 bases). Trimming took off 5 bases at V and 2 bases at J, with 9 bases between the two ends. This CDR3 is built from 13 residues. Germline V gene sequence: CDR1 SGHTA, CDR2 FQGTGA. For the CDR3, the DNA is TGTGCCAGCAGCCGGGGACAAAACACTGAAGCTTTCTTT. Amino acid sequence: CASSRGQNTEAFF.

The rearrangement uses TRBV5-6 and TRBJ1-5, with TRBD1 as a possible D gene (6 bases). Germline CDR1 is SGHDT and CDR2 is YYEEEE. The CDR3 has 15 amino acids. The ends were cut back, 4 bases at V and 3 bases at J, with 14 bases in the middle. The CDR3 region is CASSAGGGSNQPQHF. The CDR3 nucleotides read TGTGCCAGCAGCGCGGGAGGGGGGTCCAATCAGCCCCAGCATTTT.

The chain carries TRBV7-8 and TRBJ2-7; 10 bases agree with TRBD1. The germline V gene has CDR1 SGHVS and CDR2 FQNEAQ. V shed 1 base, J shed 4 bases, and the junction held 13 bases outside the gene matches. The CDR3 is 18 amino acids. CDR3 in DNA: TGTGCCAGCAGCTTAGTTTGGGGACGGGGGACAGGGGCGTACGAGCAGTACTTC. It translates to CASSLVWGRGTGAYEQYF.

This chain joins TRBV4-1 and TRBJ2-5, with TRBD2 matching over 15 bases. Unmatched junction bases numbered 4, after V lost 0 bases and J lost 5 bases. Germline V lookup: CDR1 MGHRA, CDR2 YSYEKL. The CDR3 runs to 17 residues. This chain's CDR3 is CASSQEMGLAGGETQYF. DNA for the CDR3: TGCGCCAGCAGCCAAGAGATGGGACTAGCGGGAGGCGAGACCCAGTACTTC.

The chain links TRBV6-2 or TRBV6-3 to TRBJ1-6, with 10 bases that match TRBD1. The germline V gene encodes CDR1 MNHEY and CDR2 SVGEGT. The CDR3 is 15 residues long. Trimming at V came to 2 bases and at J to 8 bases, leaving 3 bases not matched to a gene. Here the CDR3 DNA reads TGTGCCAGCAGTTACCGGACAGGGGGACATTCACCCCTCCACTTT. It translates to CASSYRTGGHSPLHF.

The V and J genes are TRBV15 and TRBJ1-5; D ambiguous. The ends were cut back, 3 bases at V and 3 bases at J, with 9 bases in the middle. The CDR3 covers 14 residues. Germline assignment: CDR1 LNHNV and CDR2 YYDKDF (reference sequence). The CDR3 DNA follows: TGTGCCACCAGCAGTCCCGGAGACAATCAGCCCCAGCATTTT. Amino acid sequence: CATSSPGDNQPQHF.

This chain uses TRBV6-1 with TRBJ2-5; 8 positions match TRBD1. The CDR3 spans 15 residues. V lost 6 bases to trimming and J lost 2 bases; unmatched junction nucleotides: 8. Germline V gene data show CDR1 as MNHNS and CDR2 as SASEGT. The CDR3 region is CASSQFTGGQETQYF. The CDR3 nucleotides read TGTGCCAGCAGCCAGTTCACAGGGGGGCAAGAGACCCAGTACTTC.

The DNA for the CDR3 is TGTGCCAGCAGCTTAGGGGTAGAAGAGACCCAGTACTTC. It yields the protein CASSLGVEETQYF. The J gene is TRBJ2-5, the V gene TRBV5-6; D is perhaps TRBD1 (5 bases). This CDR3 has 13 residues. The V end was cut by 2 bases, the J end by 3 bases, with 8 bases between. Germline-derived CDR1 and CDR2 are SGHDT and YYEEEE.

This chain joins TRBV6-6 and TRBJ2-1, with D possibly being TRBD2 (6 bases). Germline V gene data show CDR1 as MNHNY and CDR2 as SVGAGI (reference sequence). The V end was cut by 0 bases, the J end by 7 bases, with 16 bases between. There are 16 residues in the CDR3. CDR3 sequence: CASSYSSTGVGNEQFF. For the CDR3, the DNA is TGTGCCAGCAGTTACTCGTCAACGGGAGTGGGGAATGAGCAGTTCTTC.

This rearrangement joins TRBV5-1 to TRBJ2-4; 7 nucleotides align to TRBD2. The germline gives CDR1 SGHRS, CDR2 YFSETQ. With V trimmed by 5 bases and J by 1 base, 9 bases remained unmatched. The CDR3 consists of 16 residues. CDR3 sequence (DNA): TGCGCCAGCAGTCAGGCCGGGGGGTTGGCCAAAAACATTCAGTACTTC. Amino acid sequence: CASSQAGGLAKNIQYF. Looking up the rest from reference TRBV5-1 and TRBJ2-4 gives the full variable domain: KAGVTQTPRYLIKTRGQQVTLSCSPISGHRSVSWYQQTPGQGLQFLFEYFSETQRNKGNFPGRFSGRQFSNSRSEMNVSTLELGDSALYLCASSQAGGLAKNIQYFGAGTRLSVL.

The rearrangement links TRBV4-1 to TRBJ2-3, with a weak D call TRBD2 (5 bases). The CDR3 runs 15 residues. Deletions cut 0 bases from V and 6 bases from J, with 13 bases between. In germline, CDR1 is MGHRA, CDR2 YSYEKL. The CDR3 here is CASSQDGSPRDTQYF. The DNA of the CDR3 is TGCGCCAGCAGCCAAGATGGGAGTCCGAGGGATACGCAGTATTTT.

This rearrangement joins TRBV7-8 to TRBJ1-1; 7 bases map to TRBD1. Trimming at V came to 2 bases and at J to 7 bases, leaving 4 bases not matched to a gene. Germline loops: CDR1 SGHVS, CDR2 FQNEAQ. This CDR3 spans 13 amino acids. CDR3 DNA: TGTGCCAGCAGCTTACCAGACAGGGTTGAAGCTTTCTTT. As protein: CASSLPDRVEAFF. Combining the CDR3 with reference TRBV7-8 and TRBJ1-1 gives the whole variable domain GAGVSQSPRYKVAKRGQDVALRCDPISGHVSLFWYQQALGQGPEFLTYFQNEAQLDKSGLPSDRFFAERPEGSVSTLKIQRTQQEDSAVYLCASSLPDRVEAFFGQGTRLTVV.

The chain joins TRBV6-1 to TRBJ1-1; D is perhaps TRBD1 (6 bases). The CDR3 length is 13 residues. Germline loops: CDR1 MNHNS, CDR2 SASEGT. The ends were cut back, 5 bases at V and 2 bases at J, with 9 bases in the middle. The CDR3 DNA is TGTGCCAGCAGTAAGGGGGAAAACACTGAAGCTTTCTTT. Translation gives CASSKGENTEAFF.

This sequence joins TRBV28 and TRBJ1-1; tentative D call: TRBD1 (6 bases). V lost 0 bases to trimming and J lost 0 bases, with 14 bases between them. The CDR3 has 17 residues. Germline V gives CDR1 MDHEN, CDR2 SYDVKM. The CDR3 nucleotides read TGTGCCAGCAGTTTATGGGTCGGGGGGCGTTTGAACACTGAAGCTTTCTTT. It encodes CASSLWVGGRLNTEAFF.

This clone was counted only a few times. The genes are TRBV2 and TRBJ1-2; 8 nucleotides align to TRBD1. The V gene end was trimmed by 10 bases and the J gene end by 7 bases; junction bases not matched to a gene: 11. Germline V gene data show CDR1 as SNHLY and CDR2 as FYNNEI. The CDR3 is 13 residues long. CDR3 DNA sequence: TGTGCCACTTCGGACAGGGACGTGATTGGCTACACCTTC. Encoded protein: CATSDRDVIGYTF.

This chain joins TRBV18 and TRBJ2-5; 9 bases align to TRBD2. V was pared by 4 bases and J by 3 bases, with 6 bases of the junction left unmatched. The CDR3 contains 15 residues. In germline, CDR1 is KGHSH, CDR2 LQKENI. CDR3 region: CASSLSGGTKETQYF. The CDR3 DNA is TGTGCCAGCTCACTGAGCGGGGGGACAAAAGAGACCCAGTACTTC. Supplemented by reference TRBV18 and TRBJ2-5, the full variable domain reads NAGVMQNPRHLVRRRGQEARLRCSPMKGHSHVYWYRQLPEEGLKFMVYLQKENIIDESGMPKERFSAEFPKEGPSILRIQQVVRGDSAAYFCASSLSGGTKETQYFGPGTRLLVL.

This clone was seen only once. The CDR3 sequence: CASSPARGADTGELFF. The DNA of the CDR3 is TGTGCCAGCTCACCGGCGCGAGGTGCGGACACCGGGGAGCTGTTTTTT. This sequence joins TRBV18 and TRBJ2-2; no clear D gene. V dropped 3 bases and J dropped 3 bases, with 14 bases sitting between them. This CDR3 has 16 amino acids. Germline V gene lookup returns CDR1 KGHSH and CDR2 LQKENI.

The V and J genes are TRBV7-9 and TRBJ2-7; D uncertain. Per the germline V gene, CDR1 is SEHNR and CDR2 is FQNEAQ (reference sequence). The CDR3 spans 13 residues. V lost 2 bases and J 5 bases, leaving 10 bases between the germline ends. CDR3 amino acids: CASSLLALDEQYF. In DNA, the CDR3 is TGTGCCAGCAGCTTATTGGCTCTCGACGAGCAGTACTTC.

J is TRBJ1-6 and V is TRBV28; 7 positions match TRBD1. CDR1 is MDHEN, CDR2 SYDVKM, per germline. The CDR3 is made up of 16 amino acids. The junction had 7 bases not matched to a gene; V was cut back by 5 bases and J by 3 bases. The CDR3 region has the DNA TGTGCCAGCAGTCCTTCACAGGGGCTCTATAATTCACCCCTCCACTTT. This translates into CASSPSQGLYNSPLHF.

The CDR3 DNA reads as TGTGCCAGCAGCAACGAGGGAACACTAACTGAAGCTTTCTTT. It encodes CASSNEGTLTEAFF. The V and J genes are TRBV7-2 and TRBJ1-1; D is unclear. Trimming removed 5 bases from V and 5 bases from J, with 15 bases in between. The V gene's germline CDR1 is SGHTA and CDR2 FQGNSA. There are 14 residues in the CDR3.

This clone was observed a single time. This chain joins TRBV4-3 and TRBJ1-2; D call uncertain. Between the trimmed V and J ends, which lost 0 bases and 1 base, there was a span of 9 bases. The CDR3 has 15 residues. Germline V gives CDR1 LGHNA, CDR2 YSLEER. In DNA form, the CDR3 reads TGCGCCAGCAGCCAAGATACGAGGGATAACTATGGCTACACCTTC. Translation: CASSQDTRDNYGYTF.

The chain carries TRBV6-2 or TRBV6-3 and TRBJ2-3; a possible D gene is TRBD1 (7 bases). CDR1 is MNHEY and CDR2 is SVGEGT in the germline V gene. The CDR3 runs to 14 residues. V shed 6 bases and J shed 5 bases, with 15 bases lying between them. The CDR3 here is CASSRQGGLDTQYF. The CDR3 nucleotides read TGTGCCAGCAGCAGACAGGGAGGCTTAGATACGCAGTATTTT.

V and J are TRBV6-5 and TRBJ1-5; 7 bases are shared with TRBD1. This CDR3 contains 14 residues. Per germline, CDR1 MNHEY and CDR2 SVGAGI. V dropped 8 bases and J dropped 3; count of bases not matched to a gene: 7. Here the CDR3 DNA reads TGTGCCAGCCAGGGGGACGCTTCCAATCAGCCCCAGCATTTT. It encodes CASQGDASNQPQHF.